Included here is one T cell receptor beta chain sequence, with context. This clonotype has just a few counts. Its antigen is unknown. Base qualities are missing; no much larger clone stands one base away. Receptors were amplified or captured by multiplex PCR. The instrument was an Illumina HiSeq 4000. TCR beta libraries were built with iRepertoire HTBI primers and Arm-PCR amplification of CDR3 regions. Before sequencing, the PCR products went through gel purification. Under the source paper's analysis protocol: A total of 62 TRBV and more than twelve TRBJ segments were identified across samples and were used for gene usage analysis of CDR3 amino acid clonotypes. COPE and FqMerger were used to merge the filtered high-quality paired reads into contigs. BLAST was used to align contigs to IMGT TRBV, TRBD and TRBJ reference genes, with CDR3 defined following IMGT. Any clonotype with a frequency above 0.1% was counted as a highly expanded clone. Repertoire diversity was measured by Shannon entropy, and V-J evenness by the Gini coefficient. A clonotype was considered public if more than one individual shared it. TCRdb cleaned the public reads at Q25 with fastp, built clones with MiXCR and kept in-frame beta chains. Entries are consolidated by CDR3 protein sequence, retaining the most common genes and DNA. These V and J calls rely on TCRdb rather than the paper's analysis. For this sample there are 300,000 to 400,000 distinct CDR3 sequences; around 15% appear just once. The ten largest clonotypes hold over 20% of the sample.

The data are from a study of regulatory T cells in long-lasting Graves disease (TCRdb year 2021). Broadly, across the study: Patients with newly diagnosed Graves' disease had been on antithyroid drugs for under 3 months. This study used TCR sequencing and RNA sequencing of peripheral blood to compare persistent Graves' disease patients against newly diagnosed Graves' disease patients. The study took place in China and was registered as a clinical trial. A total of around 35 samples underwent TCR sequencing, from some 13 patients with persistent Graves' disease and some 20 patients with newly diagnosed Graves' disease.

Overall results and qualifications from the work: Lower TCR Shannon entropy and fewer highly expanded clones were observed in persistent Graves' disease patients than in newly diagnosed patients, which suggested clonal expansion. The study examined only peripheral blood because the primary lesion, thyroid tissue, could not be accessed. The authors noted that the small sample size was a limitation that may lower accuracy. Sequencing and analysis were restricted to the TCR beta chain. TRBV28, TRBJ1-2 and TRBJ2-5 were preferentially used in persistent disease, while TRBV20-1 and TRBJ2-1 were favored in newly diagnosed disease. Patients with persistent disease shared more public clonotypes (approximately 2,500) than newly diagnosed patients did (nearly 1,000).

The CDR3 has 15 amino acids, counting the end cysteine and phenylalanine. Only the CDR3 DNA is retained, 45 bases long and in frame from the first base. V is trimmed back by 0 bases and J by 4 bases, and the junction contains 1 base that no gene match accounts for. Per the germline V gene, KGHSH is the CDR1 and LQKENI is the CDR2. In the paper's terms, the time point label means: newly diagnosed GD, antithyroid drugs for less than 3 months. For both TCR sequencing and RNA sequencing, RNA was extracted from PBMCs using TRIzol. The diagnosis of Graves' disease was made according to American Thyroid Association guidelines. Patients for the study were recruited at an endocrinology department in Xi'an, China. From each patient, about 8.9 milliliters of peripheral blood was collected into an EDTA anticoagulant tube. Ficoll Paque Plus density gradient separation was used to isolate PBMCs, and no further T cell sorting was performed. RNA quality was checked with an Agilent 2100 Bioanalyzer and agarose gel, and concentration with a NanoDrop 2000.

Source: peripheral blood mononuclear cells (PBMCs), taken at new diagnosis, from a patient treated with antithyroid drugs. This TCR was sampled from a female donor with Graves disease. The rearrangement joined TRBV18 to TRBJ2-1; TRBD1 fits 9 bases in the junction. This receptor carries the CDR3 CASSPPGQGYNEQFF. The DNA sequence is TGTGCCAGCTCACCACCGGGACAGGGATACAATGAGCAGTTCTTC.